The rows below give T cell receptor beta chains drawn from one sample of a study of early T cells in non-severe SARS-CoV-2 infection. MiXCR, applied by TCRdb to the 5' RACE reads, yields one record per CDR3 protein. In the table there are around 44,000 distinct CDR3 sequences, approximately 6.5% of which are singletons. The specimen comprised whole blood, sampled at baseline. These receptors were obtained from an adult who was a healthcare worker with PCR-confirmed SARS-CoV-2 infection or an uninfected control (not recorded which). CDR3s include the opening cysteine and the closing phenylalanine or tryptophan. The order of the fields is V gene, clone size, D gene, J gene, CDR3 protein, CDR3 DNA. The D gene is left open where the match is weak. The size entry is marked missing in some rows and otherwise reads once, few, many or a size class.

>TRBV7-2|few|-|TRBJ2-7
CASRGNGAYEQYF
TGTGCCAGCAGGGGTAACGGAGCCTACGAGCAGTACTTC
>TRBV20-1|many|TRBD1|TRBJ2-1
CSARDFKDPVGQAYNEQFF
TGCAGTGCTAGAGATTTTAAGGACCCCGTAGGACAGGCCTACAATGAGCAGTTCTTC
>TRBV10-1|many|-|TRBJ2-7
CASSEANEQYF
TGCGCCAGCAGTGAGGCCAACGAGCAGTACTTC
>TRBV6-2/TRBV6-3|-|-|TRBJ2-7
CASSYTIGKHSEQYF
TGTGCCAGCAGTTACACGATTGGCAAACACTCCGAGCAGTACTTC
>TRBV12-3/TRBV12-4|-|TRBD1|TRBJ2-7
CASSGQASSYEQYF
TGTGCCAGCAGTGGACAGGCGAGCTCCTACGAGCAGTACTTC
>TRBV9|many|-|TRBJ1-4
CASSGSGGTNEKLFF
TGTGCCAGCAGCGGGAGCGGAGGAACTAATGAAAAACTGTTTTTT
>TRBV18|few|TRBD2|TRBJ2-3
CASSPAGGWTDTQYF
TGTGCCAGCTCACCAGCGGGGGGATGGACAGATACGCAGTATTTT
>TRBV11-2|-|TRBD2|TRBJ2-6
CASSSRRGAVGGANVLTF
TGTGCCAGCAGCTCCCGGCGGGGGGCCGTAGGAGGGGCCAACGTCCTGACTTTC
>TRBV15|few|-|TRBJ1-6
CATSRDAYNSPLHF
TGTGCCACCAGCAGAGATGCCTATAATTCACCCCTCCACTTT
>TRBV20-1|-|TRBD2|TRBJ2-1
CSALTDGTSGGNEQFF
TGCAGTGCTCTTACAGACGGGACTAGCGGGGGGAATGAGCAGTTCTTC
>TRBV2|few|-|TRBJ2-2
CASSVGNYVGELFF
TGTGCCAGCAGTGTGGGGAATTACGTCGGGGAGCTGTTTTTT
>TRBV28|few|-|TRBJ2-1
CASRGPRGEFF
TGTGCCAGCAGGGGGCCTAGAGGGGAGTTCTTC
>TRBV5-1|many|TRBD1|TRBJ1-4
CASSPHHRGPNEKLFF
TGCGCCAGCAGCCCGCATCACAGGGGGCCTAATGAAAAACTGTTTTTT
>TRBV4-3|few|TRBD2|TRBJ2-7
CASSQDPVAGVDEQYF
TGCGCCAGCAGCCAAGATCCTGTAGCGGGAGTCGACGAGCAGTACTTC
>TRBV4-2|once|TRBD1|TRBJ2-1
CASSQDPPGGSYNEQFF
TGTGCCAGCAGCCAAGATCCCCCAGGGGGCTCCTACAATGAGCAGTTCTTC
>TRBV5-5|few|-|TRBJ1-5
CASRGDQPQHF
TGTGCCAGCAGGGGAGATCAGCCCCAGCATTTT
>TRBV10-1|many|-|TRBJ2-5
CASSESWGTQYF
TGCGCCAGCAGTGAGTCATGGGGGACCCAGTACTTC
>TRBV2|many|-|TRBJ1-1
CASGTGTANTEAFF
TGTGCCAGCGGCACCGGGACTGCGAACACTGAAGCTTTCTTT
>TRBV18|many|TRBD1|TRBJ1-2
CASSPTTQGADGYTF
TGTGCCAGCTCACCAACCACTCAGGGGGCGGATGGCTACACCTTC
>TRBV28|-|-|TRBJ1-5
CASSHGVGQPQHF
TGTGCCAGCAGCCATGGGGTGGGACAGCCCCAGCATTTT
>TRBV5-4|-|-|TRBJ2-3
CASSPTPSDTQYF
TGTGCCAGCAGCCCCACGCCGTCAGATACGCAGTATTTT
>TRBV4-3|few|-|TRBJ2-5
CASSQGSGTMETQYF
TGCGCCAGCAGCCAGGGATCCGGGACCATGGAGACCCAGTACTTC
>TRBV7-6|many|TRBD1|TRBJ2-3
CASSLEPNRGPTDTQYF
TGTGCCAGCAGCTTAGAACCTAACAGGGGGCCCACAGATACGCAGTATTTT
>TRBV5-1|many|-|TRBJ1-2
CASSPGGFNYGYTF
TGCGCCAGCAGCCCGGGAGGATTTAACTATGGCTACACCTTC
>TRBV5-1|-|-|TRBJ2-7
CASSLNQFPYEQYF
TGCGCCAGCAGCTTGAACCAGTTCCCCTACGAGCAGTACTTC
>TRBV4-2|-|TRBD1|TRBJ2-7
CASSQDLGTGVYEQYF
TGTGCCAGCAGCCAAGATCTAGGGACAGGGGTGTACGAGCAGTACTTC
>TRBV5-8|many|TRBD1|TRBJ2-7
CASSLVGQGYEQYF
TGTGCCAGCAGCTTGGTTGGACAGGGGTACGAGCAGTACTTC
>TRBV7-6|medium-sized|-|TRBJ2-1
CASSSDSYNEQFF
TGTGCCAGCAGCTCGGACAGTTACAATGAGCAGTTCTTC
>TRBV12-3/TRBV12-4|many|TRBD2|TRBJ2-3
CASSPADRGRADTQYF
TGTGCCAGCAGTCCCGCCGACAGAGGGAGGGCAGATACGCAGTATTTT
>TRBV5-1|few|TRBD2|TRBJ2-1
CASSLGSGRAYNEQFF
TGCGCCAGCAGCTTGGGTAGCGGGAGGGCCTACAATGAGCAGTTCTTC
>TRBV28|many|-|TRBJ2-7
CASKTPGVHEQYF
TGTGCCAGCAAAACCCCGGGGGTTCACGAGCAGTACTTC
>TRBV10-3|-|TRBD1|TRBJ1-2
CAITQTGYGYTF
TGTGCCATCACCCAGACAGGGTATGGCTACACCTTC
>TRBV12-3/TRBV12-4|-|TRBD1|TRBJ1-1
CASTQGQSNTEAFF
TGTGCCAGCACCCAGGGACAGTCGAACACTGAAGCTTTCTTT
>TRBV20-1|many|-|TRBJ1-1
CSPNGGAHTEAFF
TGCAGTCCGAATGGGGGGGCCCACACTGAAGCTTTCTTT
>TRBV4-3|-|TRBD2|TRBJ2-7
CASSQNVAGGYEQYF
TGCGCCAGCAGCCAAAACGTAGCGGGAGGGTACGAGCAGTACTTC
>TRBV12-3/TRBV12-4|few|-|TRBJ2-1
CASSLRAPWNEQFF
TGTGCCAGCAGTTTAAGGGCCCCGTGGAATGAGCAGTTCTTC
>TRBV5-1|many|-|TRBJ2-7
CASSRQSPSDEQYF
TGCGCCAGCAGCCGACAGTCCCCCTCGGACGAGCAGTACTTC
>TRBV3-1|-|-|TRBJ2-1
CASSRSGRSYNEQFF
TGTGCCAGCAGCCGGTCCGGCCGCTCCTACAATGAGCAGTTCTTC
>TRBV12-3/TRBV12-4|few|-|TRBJ1-2
CASSGDRTNYGYTF
TGTGCCAGCAGTGGTGACAGGACTAACTATGGCTACACCTTC
>TRBV20-1|-|-|TRBJ2-3
CSASDTDTQYF
TGCAGTGCTAGCGACACAGATACGCAGTATTTT
>TRBV12-3/TRBV12-4|-|-|TRBJ1-5
CASSFTQNQPQHF
TGTGCCAGCAGTTTCACACAGAATCAGCCCCAGCATTTT
>TRBV19|few|TRBD2|TRBJ2-1
CASSMRGTTYNEQFF
TGTGCCAGTAGTATGCGGGGGACGACCTACAATGAGCAGTTCTTC
>TRBV7-9|few|-|TRBJ2-7
CASSSKESSYEQYF
TGTGCCAGCAGCTCTAAGGAAAGCTCCTACGAGCAGTACTTC
>TRBV4-2|-|-|TRBJ2-4
CASSQDRPGQIAKNIQYF
TGTGCCAGCAGCCAAGACCGCCCCGGACAGATAGCCAAAAACATTCAGTACTTC
>TRBV9|-|TRBD2|TRBJ2-7
CASSVGLAASYEQYF
TGTGCCAGCAGCGTAGGGCTAGCGGCTTCCTACGAGCAGTACTTC
>TRBV11-2|-|-|TRBJ2-2
CASSYTGTGELFF
TGTGCCAGCAGCTATACGGGCACCGGGGAGCTGTTTTTT
>TRBV7-2|few|TRBD2|TRBJ2-1
CASSPGTSGTEQFF
TGTGCCAGCAGTCCTGGGACTAGCGGGACTGAGCAGTTCTTC
>TRBV7-2|many|-|TRBJ2-1
CASSLEVGWYNEQFF
TGTGCCAGCAGCTTAGAGGTGGGATGGTACAATGAGCAGTTCTTC
>TRBV2|-|TRBD1|TRBJ1-2
CASREQGKNGYTF
TGTGCCAGCAGGGAACAGGGGAAAAATGGCTACACCTTC
>TRBV6-1|few|TRBD2|TRBJ2-1
CASSELSGTNNEQFF
TGTGCCAGCAGTGAACTAAGCGGGACCAACAATGAGCAGTTCTTC
>TRBV6-1|many|-|TRBJ2-2
CASKWGSTGELFF
TGTGCCAGCAAGTGGGGTTCAACCGGGGAGCTGTTTTTT
>TRBV27|many|-|TRBJ2-5
CASSLLGQKETQYF
TGTGCCAGCAGTTTACTGGGCCAGAAAGAGACCCAGTACTTC
>TRBV20-1|many|-|TRBJ2-1
CSARAAQGPNEQFF
TGCAGTGCTAGAGCGGCACAGGGCCCCAATGAGCAGTTCTTC
>TRBV9|-|-|TRBJ1-1
CASSATVMSGAFF
TGTGCCAGCAGCGCTACAGTCATGAGCGGGGCTTTCTTT